The 6 T cell receptor beta chains below were found in one sample sequenced in a study of PD-1 blockade in mismatch repair-deficient tumors. TCRdb's copy holds only in-frame clones and misses some; the assay was immunoSEQ multiplex PCR. The sample holds under 150,000 clones; roughly 86% are singletons and the top ten take roughly 12%. The sequences come from peripheral blood, collected 44 weeks after starting pembrolizumab. The receptor source for this set is an adult with mismatch repair-deficient cancer.

The V call is TRBV7-9, the J call TRBJ2-7, with D perhaps matching TRBD1 (6 bases). V was pared by 5 bases and J by 7 bases, with 18 bases between. The CDR3 has 14 amino acids. CDR1 and CDR2 from the germline V gene are SEHNR and FQNEAQ (reference sequence). The CDR3 loop is CASSHGTTDGEQYF. In DNA form, the CDR3 reads TGTGCCAGCAGCCATGGGACAACTGATGGAGAGCAGTACTTC.

V and J are TRBV29-1 and TRBJ2-2; TRBD2 aligns across 8 bases. Germline V lookup: CDR1 SQVTM, CDR2 ANQGSEA. The CDR3 covers 13 residues. V lost 4 bases and J lost 5; bases outside the gene matches: 3. In nucleotides, the CDR3 is TGCAGCGTTGGACTAGCGACAACCGGGGAGCTGTTTTTT. Protein product: CSVGLATTGELFF.

The rearrangement uses TRBV4-2 and TRBJ2-3; 7 bases align to TRBD1. J lost 3 bases, V lost 1 base, and 4 bases had no gene match. The germline CDR1 and CDR2 sequences are LGHNA and YNFKEQ. The CDR3 has 15 amino acids. CDR3 region: CASSQVGTATDTQYF. The CDR3 bases are TGTGCCAGCAGCCAAGTAGGGACAGCTACAGATACGCAGTATTTT.

The V gene is TRBV29-1, the J gene TRBJ2-2; TRBD2 might be the D (6 bases). CDR3 length equals 16 residues. Germline lookup yields CDR1 SQVTM and CDR2 ANQGSEA. Trimming left V 1 base short and J 0 bases short, with 12 bases between. In DNA form, the CDR3 reads TGCAGCGTTGAAGCTCCGGAGGGGCCGAACACCGGGGAGCTGTTTTTT. Translating gives CSVEAPEGPNTGELFF.

The genes are TRBV7-8 and TRBJ2-1; the D gene is possibly TRBD2 (6 bases). Per the germline V gene, CDR1 is SGHVS and CDR2 is FQNEAQ. V was shortened by 4 bases and J by 0 bases, with 16 bases between the two germline ends. The CDR3 extends over 17 amino acids. The CDR3 sequence is CASSSFPPGVSYNEQFF. For the CDR3, the DNA is TGTGCCAGCAGCTCGTTCCCACCGGGGGTCTCCTACAATGAGCAGTTCTTC.

The chain combines TRBV30 with TRBJ2-7; D may be TRBD1 or TRBD2 (5 bases each). The CDR3 totals 15 residues. Between the trimmed V and J ends, which lost 4 bases and 2 bases, there was a span of 18 bases. The germline V gene encodes CDR1 GTSNPN and CDR2 SVGIG (reference sequence). As DNA, the CDR3 is TGTGCCTGGACCCCCCGGGGCTGGTATACCTACGAGCAGTACTTC. Translated, it gives CAWTPRGWYTYEQYF.